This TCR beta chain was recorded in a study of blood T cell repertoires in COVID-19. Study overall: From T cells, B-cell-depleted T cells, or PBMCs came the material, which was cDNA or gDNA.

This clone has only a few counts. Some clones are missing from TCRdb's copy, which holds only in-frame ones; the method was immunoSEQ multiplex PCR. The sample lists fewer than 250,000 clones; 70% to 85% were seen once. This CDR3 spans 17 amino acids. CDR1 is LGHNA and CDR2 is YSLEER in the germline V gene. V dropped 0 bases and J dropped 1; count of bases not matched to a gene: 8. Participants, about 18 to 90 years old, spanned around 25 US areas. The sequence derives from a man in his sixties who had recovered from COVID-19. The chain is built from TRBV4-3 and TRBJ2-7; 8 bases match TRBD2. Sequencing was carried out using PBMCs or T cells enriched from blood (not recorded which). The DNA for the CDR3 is TGCGCCAGCAGCCAAGATACTCCCGTAGCGGGGTCCTACGAGCAGTACTTC. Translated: CASSQDTPVAGSYEQYF.